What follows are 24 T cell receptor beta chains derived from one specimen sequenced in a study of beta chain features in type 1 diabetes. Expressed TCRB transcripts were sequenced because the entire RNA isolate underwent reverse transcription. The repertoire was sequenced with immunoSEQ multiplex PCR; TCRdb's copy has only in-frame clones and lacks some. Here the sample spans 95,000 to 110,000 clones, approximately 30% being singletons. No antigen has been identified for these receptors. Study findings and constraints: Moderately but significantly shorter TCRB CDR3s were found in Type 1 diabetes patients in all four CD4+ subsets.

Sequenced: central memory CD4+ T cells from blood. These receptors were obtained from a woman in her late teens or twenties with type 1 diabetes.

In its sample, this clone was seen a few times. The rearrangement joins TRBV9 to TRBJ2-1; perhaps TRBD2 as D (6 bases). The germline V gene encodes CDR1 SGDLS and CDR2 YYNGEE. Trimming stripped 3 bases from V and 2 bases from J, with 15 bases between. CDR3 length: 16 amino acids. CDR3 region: CASSGSPVAAYNEQFF. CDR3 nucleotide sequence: TGTGCCAGCAGCGGCAGTCCAGTAGCGGCCTACAATGAGCAGTTCTTC.

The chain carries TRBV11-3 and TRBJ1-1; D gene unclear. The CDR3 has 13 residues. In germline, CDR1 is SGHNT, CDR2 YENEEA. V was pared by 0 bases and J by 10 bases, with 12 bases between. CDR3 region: CASSLESGYGAFF. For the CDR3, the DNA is TGTGCCAGCAGCTTAGAATCCGGGTATGGAGCTTTCTTT.

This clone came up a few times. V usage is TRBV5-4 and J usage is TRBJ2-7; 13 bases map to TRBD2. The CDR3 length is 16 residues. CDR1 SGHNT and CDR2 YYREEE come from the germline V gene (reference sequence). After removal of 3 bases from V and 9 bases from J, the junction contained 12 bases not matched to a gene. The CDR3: CASSSPTSGRARVQYF. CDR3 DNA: TGTGCCAGCAGCTCCCCCACTAGCGGGAGGGCAAGGGTGCAGTACTTC.

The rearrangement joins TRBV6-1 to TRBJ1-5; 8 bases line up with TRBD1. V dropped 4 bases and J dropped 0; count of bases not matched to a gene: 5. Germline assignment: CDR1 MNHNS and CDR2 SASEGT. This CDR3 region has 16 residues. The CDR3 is CASSAQTGGSNQPQHF. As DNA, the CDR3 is TGTGCCAGCAGTGCCCAAACAGGGGGTAGCAATCAGCCCCAGCATTTT.

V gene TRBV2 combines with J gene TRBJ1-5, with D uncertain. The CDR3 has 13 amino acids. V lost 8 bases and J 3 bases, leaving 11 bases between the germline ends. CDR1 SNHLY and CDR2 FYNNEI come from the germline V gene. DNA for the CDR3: TGTGCCAGCTGCCGGGTTCCCAATCAGCCCCAGCATTTT. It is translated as CASCRVPNQPQHF.

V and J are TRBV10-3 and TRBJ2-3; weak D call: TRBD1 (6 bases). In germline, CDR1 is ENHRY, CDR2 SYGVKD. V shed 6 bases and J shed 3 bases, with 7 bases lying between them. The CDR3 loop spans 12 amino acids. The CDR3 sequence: CAISGQTDTQYF. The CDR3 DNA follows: TGTGCCATCAGCGGACAGACAGATACGCAGTATTTT.

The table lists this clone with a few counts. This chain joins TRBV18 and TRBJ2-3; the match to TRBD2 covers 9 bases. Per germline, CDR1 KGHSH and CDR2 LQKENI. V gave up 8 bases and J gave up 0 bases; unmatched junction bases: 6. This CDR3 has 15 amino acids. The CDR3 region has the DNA TGTGCCAGCGCCTCTAGCGGGATTAGCACAGATACGCAGTATTTT. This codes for CASASSGISTDTQYF.

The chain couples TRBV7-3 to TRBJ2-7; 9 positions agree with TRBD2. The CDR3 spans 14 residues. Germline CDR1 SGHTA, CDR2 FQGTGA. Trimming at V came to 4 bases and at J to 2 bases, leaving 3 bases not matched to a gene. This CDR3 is CASSWAGGPYEQYF. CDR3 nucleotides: TGTGCCAGCAGCTGGGCGGGAGGGCCCTACGAGCAGTACTTC.

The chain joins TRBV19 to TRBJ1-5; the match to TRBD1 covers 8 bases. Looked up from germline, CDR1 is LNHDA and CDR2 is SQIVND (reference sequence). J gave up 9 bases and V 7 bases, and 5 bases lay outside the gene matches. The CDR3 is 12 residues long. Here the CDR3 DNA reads TGTGCCAGTACGACAGGGGCAATGCCCCAGCATTTT. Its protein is CASTTGAMPQHF.

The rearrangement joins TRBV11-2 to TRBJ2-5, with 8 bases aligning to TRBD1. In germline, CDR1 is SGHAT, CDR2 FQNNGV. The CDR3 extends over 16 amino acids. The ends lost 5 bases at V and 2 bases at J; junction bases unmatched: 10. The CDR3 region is CASSPRGTGAQETQYF. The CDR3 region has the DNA TGTGCCAGCAGCCCCCGAGGGACAGGCGCTCAAGAGACCCAGTACTTC.

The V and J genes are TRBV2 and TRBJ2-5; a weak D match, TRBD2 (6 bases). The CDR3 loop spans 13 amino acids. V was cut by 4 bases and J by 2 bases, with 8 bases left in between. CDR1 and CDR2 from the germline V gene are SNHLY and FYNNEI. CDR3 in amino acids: CASSVGSQETQYF. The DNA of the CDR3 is TGTGCCAGCAGTGTCGGGAGTCAAGAGACCCAGTACTTC. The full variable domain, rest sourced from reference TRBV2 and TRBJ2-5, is EPEVTQTPSHQVTQMGQEVILRCVPISNHLYFYWYRQILGQKVEFLVSFYNNEISEKSEIFDDQFSVERPDGSNFTLKIRSTKLEDSAMYFCASSVGSQETQYFGPGTRLLVL.

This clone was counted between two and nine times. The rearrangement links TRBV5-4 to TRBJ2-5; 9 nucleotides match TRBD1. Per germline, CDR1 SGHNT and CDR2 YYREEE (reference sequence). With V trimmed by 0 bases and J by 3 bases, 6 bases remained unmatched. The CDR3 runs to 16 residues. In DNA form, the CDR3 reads TGTGCCAGCAGCTTGGGGGTGGGGACAGGGAAAGAGACCCAGTACTTC. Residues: CASSLGVGTGKETQYF. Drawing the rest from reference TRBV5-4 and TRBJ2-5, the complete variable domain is ETGVTQSPTHLIKTRGQQVTLRCSSQSGHNTVSWYQQALGQGPQFIFQYYREEENGRGNFPPRFSGLQFPNYSSELNVNALELDDSALYLCASSLGVGTGKETQYFGPGTRLLVL.

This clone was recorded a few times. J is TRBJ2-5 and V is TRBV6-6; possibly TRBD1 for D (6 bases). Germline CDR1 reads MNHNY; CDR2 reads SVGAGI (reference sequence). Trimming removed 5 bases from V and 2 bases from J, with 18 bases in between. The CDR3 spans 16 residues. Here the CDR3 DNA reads TGTGCCAGCAGTCCCGCAGGGGTGAGGGCTCAAGAGACCCAGTACTTC. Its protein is CASSPAGVRAQETQYF.

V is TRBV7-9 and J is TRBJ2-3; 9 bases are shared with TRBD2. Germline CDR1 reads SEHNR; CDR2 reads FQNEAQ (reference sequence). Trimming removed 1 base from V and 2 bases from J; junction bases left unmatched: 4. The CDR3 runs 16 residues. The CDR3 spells CASSLGAGGPTDTQYF. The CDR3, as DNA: TGTGCCAGCAGCTTAGGGGCGGGAGGGCCCACAGATACGCAGTATTTT.

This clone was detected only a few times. Here the CDR3 DNA reads TGTGCCAGCTCACTCCGGGAGAGCGCCGAAACAGATACGCAGTATTTT. Amino acids: CASSLRESAETDTQYF. The V and J genes are TRBV18 and TRBJ2-3; D possibly corresponds to TRBD2 (6 bases). CDR1 is KGHSH and CDR2 is LQKENI in the germline V gene. The CDR3 runs 16 residues. V was clipped by 4 bases and J by 3 bases, with 17 bases between them. Together with reference TRBV18 and TRBJ2-3, the CDR3 gives the full variable domain: NAGVMQNPRHLVRRRGQEARLRCSPMKGHSHVYWYRQLPEEGLKFMVYLQKENIIDESGMPKERFSAEFPKEGPSILRIQQVVRGDSAAYFCASSLRESAETDTQYFGPGTRLTVL.

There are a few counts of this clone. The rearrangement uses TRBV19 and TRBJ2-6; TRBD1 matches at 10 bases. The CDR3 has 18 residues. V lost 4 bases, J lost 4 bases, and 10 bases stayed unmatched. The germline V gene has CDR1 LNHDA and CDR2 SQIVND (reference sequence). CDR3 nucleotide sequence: TGTGCCAGTAGTACACCGGGACAGGGGCCGAAAGGGGCCAACGTCCTGACTTTC. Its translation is CASSTPGQGPKGANVLTF.

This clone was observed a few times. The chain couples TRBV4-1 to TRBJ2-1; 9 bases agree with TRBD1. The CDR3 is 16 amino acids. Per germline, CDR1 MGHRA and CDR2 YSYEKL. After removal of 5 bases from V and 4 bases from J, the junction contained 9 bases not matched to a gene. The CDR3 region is CASSLTGTGRYNEQFF. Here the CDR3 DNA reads TGCGCCAGCAGCTTAACCGGGACAGGGCGATACAATGAGCAGTTCTTC.

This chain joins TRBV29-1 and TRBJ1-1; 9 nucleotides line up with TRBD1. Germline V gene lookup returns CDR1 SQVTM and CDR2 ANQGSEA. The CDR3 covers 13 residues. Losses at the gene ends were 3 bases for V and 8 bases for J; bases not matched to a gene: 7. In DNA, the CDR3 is TGCAGCGTTGATGCGGGACAGGGTGGCGAAGCTTTCTTT. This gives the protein CSVDAGQGGEAFF. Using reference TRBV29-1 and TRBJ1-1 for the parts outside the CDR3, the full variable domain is SAVISQKPSRDICQRGTSLTIQCQVDSQVTMMFWYRQQPGQSLTLIATANQGSEATYESGFVIDKFPISRPNLTFSTLTVSNMSPEDSSIYLCSVDAGQGGEAFFGQGTRLTVV.

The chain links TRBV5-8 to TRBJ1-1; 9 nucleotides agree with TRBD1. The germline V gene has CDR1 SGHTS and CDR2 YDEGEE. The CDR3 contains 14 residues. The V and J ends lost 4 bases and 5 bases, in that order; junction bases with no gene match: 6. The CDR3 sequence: CASSRDRVGTEAFF. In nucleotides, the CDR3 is TGTGCCAGCAGCAGGGACAGGGTGGGGACTGAAGCTTTCTTT.

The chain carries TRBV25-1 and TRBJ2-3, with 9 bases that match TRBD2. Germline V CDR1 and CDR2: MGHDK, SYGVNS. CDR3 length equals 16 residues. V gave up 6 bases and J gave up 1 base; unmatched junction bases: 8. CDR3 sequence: CASSGGEREGTDTQYF. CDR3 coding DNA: TGTGCCAGCAGCGGAGGGGAGCGGGAGGGCACAGATACGCAGTATTTT. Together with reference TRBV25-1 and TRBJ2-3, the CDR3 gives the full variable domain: EADIYQTPRYLVIGTGKKITLECSQTMGHDKMYWYQQDPGMELHLIHYSYGVNSTEKGDLSSESTVSRIRTEHFPLTLESARPSHTSQYLCASSGGEREGTDTQYFGPGTRLTVL.

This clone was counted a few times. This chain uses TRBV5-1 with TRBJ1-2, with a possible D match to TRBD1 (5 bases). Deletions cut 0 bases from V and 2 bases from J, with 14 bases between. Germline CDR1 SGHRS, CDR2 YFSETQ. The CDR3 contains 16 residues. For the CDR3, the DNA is TGCGCCAGCAGCTTGGTTCCGGTTGGGGCGAACTATGGCTACACCTTC. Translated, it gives CASSLVPVGANYGYTF.

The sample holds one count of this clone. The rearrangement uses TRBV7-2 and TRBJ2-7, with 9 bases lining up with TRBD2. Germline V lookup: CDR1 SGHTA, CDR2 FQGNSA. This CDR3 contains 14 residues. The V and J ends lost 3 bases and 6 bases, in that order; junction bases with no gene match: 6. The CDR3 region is CASSFLAGPSEQYF. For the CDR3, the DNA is TGTGCCAGCAGCTTCCTAGCGGGACCTAGCGAGCAGTACTTC. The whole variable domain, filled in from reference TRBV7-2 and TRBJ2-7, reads GAGVSQSPSNKVTEKGKDVELRCDPISGHTALYWYRQSLGQGLEFLIYFQGNSAPDKSGLPSDRFSAERTGGSVSTLTIQRTQQEDSAVYLCASSFLAGPSEQYFGPGTRLTVT.

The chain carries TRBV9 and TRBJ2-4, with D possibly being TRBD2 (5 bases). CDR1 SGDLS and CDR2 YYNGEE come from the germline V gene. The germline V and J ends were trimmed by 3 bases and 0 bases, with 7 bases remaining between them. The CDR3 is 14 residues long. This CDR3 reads CASSGGIAKNIQYF. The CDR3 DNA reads TGTGCCAGCAGCGGAGGGATAGCCAAAAACATTCAGTACTTC.

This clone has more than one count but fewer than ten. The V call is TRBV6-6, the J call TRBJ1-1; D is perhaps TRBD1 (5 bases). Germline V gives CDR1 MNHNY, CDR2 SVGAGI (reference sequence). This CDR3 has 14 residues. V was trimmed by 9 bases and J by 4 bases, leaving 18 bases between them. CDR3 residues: CARSRTGDGTEAFF. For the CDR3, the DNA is TGTGCCAGGTCCCGTACGGGGGATGGCACTGAAGCTTTCTTT.